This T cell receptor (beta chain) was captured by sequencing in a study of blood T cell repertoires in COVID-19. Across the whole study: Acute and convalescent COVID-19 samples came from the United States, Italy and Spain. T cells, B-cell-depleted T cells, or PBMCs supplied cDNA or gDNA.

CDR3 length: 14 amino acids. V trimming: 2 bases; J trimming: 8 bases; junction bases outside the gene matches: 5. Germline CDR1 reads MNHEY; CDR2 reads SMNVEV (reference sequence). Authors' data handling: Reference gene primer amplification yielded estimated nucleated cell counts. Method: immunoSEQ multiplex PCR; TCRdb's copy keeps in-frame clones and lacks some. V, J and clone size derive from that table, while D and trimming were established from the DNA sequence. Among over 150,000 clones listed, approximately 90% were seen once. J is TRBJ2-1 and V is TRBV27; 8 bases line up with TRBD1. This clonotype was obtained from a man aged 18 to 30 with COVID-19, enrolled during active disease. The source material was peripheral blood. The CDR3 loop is CASSLRTGNHEQFF. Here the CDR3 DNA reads TGTGCCAGCAGTTTACGGACAGGGAACCATGAGCAGTTCTTC.